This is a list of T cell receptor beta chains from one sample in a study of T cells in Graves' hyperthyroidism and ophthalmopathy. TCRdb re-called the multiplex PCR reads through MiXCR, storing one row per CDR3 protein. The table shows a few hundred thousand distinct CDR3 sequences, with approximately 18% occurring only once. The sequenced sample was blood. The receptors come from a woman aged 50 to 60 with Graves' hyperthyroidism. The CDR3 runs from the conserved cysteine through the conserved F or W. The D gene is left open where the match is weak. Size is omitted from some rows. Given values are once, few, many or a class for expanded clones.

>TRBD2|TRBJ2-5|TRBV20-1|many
TGCAGTGTCCTAGCGGGAGGGCGGGAGACCCAGTACTTC
CSVLAGGRETQYF
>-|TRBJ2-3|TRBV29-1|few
TGCAGCGTTGAAGATGACGAGGATACGCAGTATTTT
CSVEDDEDTQYF
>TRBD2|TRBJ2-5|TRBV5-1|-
TGCGCCAGCAGCTTAGAGCGGGGGGTCGAGACCCAGTACTTC
CASSLERGVETQYF
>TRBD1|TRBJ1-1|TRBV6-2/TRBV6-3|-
TGTGCCAGCAGTTTTAAGGGGGCTTCCACTGAAGCTTTCTTT
CASSFKGASTEAFF
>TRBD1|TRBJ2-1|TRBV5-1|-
TGCGCCAGCAGTATGGCACAGGGGGCGCGATCAAGTGAGCAGTTCTTC
CASSMAQGARSSEQFF
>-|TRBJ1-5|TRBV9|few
TGTGCCAGCAGGGGAATGGGGGGCCAGCATTTT
CASRGMGGQHF
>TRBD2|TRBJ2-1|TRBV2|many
TGTGCCAGCAGTGCAGCCGGGACTAGCGGGAACGATGAGCAGTTCTTC
CASSAAGTSGNDEQFF
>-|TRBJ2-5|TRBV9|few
TGTGCCAGCAGCGCCGGACGGACCCAAGAGACCCAGTACTTC
CASSAGRTQETQYF
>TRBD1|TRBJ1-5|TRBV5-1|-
TGTGCCAGCAGCTCGGACAGGGGCAATCAGCCCCAGCATTTT
CASSSDRGNQPQHF
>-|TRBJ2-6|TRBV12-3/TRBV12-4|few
TGTGCCAGCAGTTTCTTGGGGACCGGGGCCAACGTCCTGACTTTC
CASSFLGTGANVLTF
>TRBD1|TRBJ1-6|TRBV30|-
TGTGCCTGGAAATGGACAGGGGGTAATTCACCCCTCCACTTT
CAWKWTGGNSPLHF
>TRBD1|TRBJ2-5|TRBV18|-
TGTGCCAGCTCACCAAGGGCAGGGGGTGCTCAAGAGACCCAGTACTTC
CASSPRAGGAQETQYF
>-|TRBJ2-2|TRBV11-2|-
TGTGCCAGCAGCGCGGGACCCCAGAACACCGGGGAGCTGTTTTTT
CASSAGPQNTGELFF
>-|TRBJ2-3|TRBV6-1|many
TGTGCCAGCAGTTACCTCCCGGGGTCGCCGCAGTATTTT
CASSYLPGSPQYF
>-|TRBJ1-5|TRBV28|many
TGTGCCAGCAGTTTAGGGGGAAGGTCAGGGGATCAGCCCCAGCATTTT
CASSLGGRSGDQPQHF
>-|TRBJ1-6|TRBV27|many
TGTGCCAGCAGTTTAGCGGGGCCCTATAATTCACCCCTCCACTTT
CASSLAGPYNSPLHF
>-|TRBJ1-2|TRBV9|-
TGTGCCAACAGCGTAATAGCTAACTATGGCTACACCTTC
CANSVIANYGYTF
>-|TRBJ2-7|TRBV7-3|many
TGTGCCAGCAGCTTAGGCGGGGCAGACCTCTACGAGCAGTACTTC
CASSLGGADLYEQYF
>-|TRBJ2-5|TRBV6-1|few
TGTGCCAGCGGGGGAGAGTCTGAAACCCAGTACTTC
CASGGESETQYF
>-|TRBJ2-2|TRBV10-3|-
TGTGCCATCAGTGAGTCATCCGGTATCGGAACCGGGGAGCTGTTTTTT
CAISESSGIGTGELFF
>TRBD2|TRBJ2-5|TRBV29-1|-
TGCAGCGTTGAACGTCCTGGCGGGAGCTGGAAGGAGACCCAGTACTTC
CSVERPGGSWKETQYF
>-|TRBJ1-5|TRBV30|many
TGTGCCTGGTGCAGAGCGGATGGGCAGCCCCAGCATTTT
CAWCRADGQPQHF
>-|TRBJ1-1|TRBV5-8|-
TGTGCCAGCAGCATGGGCCCGCGGATTGAAGCTTTCTTT
CASSMGPRIEAFF
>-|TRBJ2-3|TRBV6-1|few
TGTGCCAGCACCACCGGGGCGATAAGCACAGATACGCAGTATTTT
CASTTGAISTDTQYF
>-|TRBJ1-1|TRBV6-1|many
TGTGCCAGCAATACCCCGAGAGTGGCTGAAGCTTTCTTT
CASNTPRVAEAFF
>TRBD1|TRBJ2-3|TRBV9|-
TGTGCCAGCAGCCCTTCCCCGGGACAGGGGGTAGATACGCAGTATTTT
CASSPSPGQGVDTQYF
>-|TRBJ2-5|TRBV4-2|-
TGTGCCAGCAGCCAAGATAAGGGATGGGGAGAGACCCAGTACTTC
CASSQDKGWGETQYF
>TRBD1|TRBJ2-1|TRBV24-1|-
TGTGCCACCAGTGTCAATACAGGGGATCCGATTCCCCCTTGGGGTAATGAGCAGTTCTTC
CATSVNTGDPIPPWGNEQFF
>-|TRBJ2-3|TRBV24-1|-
TGTGCCACCAGTGACCGCACTAGCACAGATACGCAGTATTTT
CATSDRTSTDTQYF
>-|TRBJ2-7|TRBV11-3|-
TGTGCCAGCAGCATCCTTTACGAGCAGTACTTC
CASSILYEQYF
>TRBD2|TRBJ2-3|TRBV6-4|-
TGTGCCAGCAGTGACTCGAATGAGGCGGGAGGCCCGGAGGGCACAGATACGCAGTATTTT
CASSDSNEAGGPEGTDTQYF
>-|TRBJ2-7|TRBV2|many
TGTGCCAGCAGCCCCGGGGTTAGGACCTACGAGCAGTACTTC
CASSPGVRTYEQYF
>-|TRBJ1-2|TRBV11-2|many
TGTGCCAGCAGCCCGGGGGCTGGGAATGGCTACACCTTC
CASSPGAGNGYTF
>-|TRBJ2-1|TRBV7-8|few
TGTGCCAGCAGCTTAGAACCCGAAGGGAGTCGGTTCTTC
CASSLEPEGSRFF
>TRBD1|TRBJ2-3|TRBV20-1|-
TGCAGTGCCAATTTTCAGGGGGCTGAAGATACGCAGTATTTT
CSANFQGAEDTQYF
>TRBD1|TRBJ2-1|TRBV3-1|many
TGTGCCAGCAGCCAAGGGACAGGGGACAATGAGCAGTTCTTC
CASSQGTGDNEQFF
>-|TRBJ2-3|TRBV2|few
TGTGCCAGCCATAGGGCTCCCCTCACAGATACGCAGTATTTT
CASHRAPLTDTQYF
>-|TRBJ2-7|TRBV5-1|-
TGCGCCAGCAGCTTGGGTCCGGCGGCAGGGGTTCAGGGCGAGCAGTACTTC
CASSLGPAAGVQGEQYF
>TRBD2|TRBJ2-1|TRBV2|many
TGTGCCAGCAGTGAGACGACCTGGGGCGGGGGGAATTACAATGAGCAGTTCTTC
CASSETTWGGGNYNEQFF
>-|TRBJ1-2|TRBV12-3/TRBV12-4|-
TGTGCCAGCAGTTTAGGGACAACTAACTATGGCTACACCTTC
CASSLGTTNYGYTF
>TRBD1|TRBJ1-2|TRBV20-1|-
TGCAGTGGAAGGGACAGGGGAAACTATGGCTACACCTTC
CSGRDRGNYGYTF
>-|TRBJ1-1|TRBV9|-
TGTGCCAGCAGCACCGAGGGGGACACTGAAGCTTTCTTT
CASSTEGDTEAFF
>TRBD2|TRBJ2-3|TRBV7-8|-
TGTGCCAGCAGCACCCCCGGGACTAGCGGGGGTGAAGATACGCAGTATTTT
CASSTPGTSGGEDTQYF
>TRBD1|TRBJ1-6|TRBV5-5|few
TGTGCCAGCAGCTTTCTGGGACAGGGTACTTCACCCCTCCACTTT
CASSFLGQGTSPLHF
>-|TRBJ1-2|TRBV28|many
TGTGCCAGCAGTTCGCGGACCGATCTTGTACCTCCCACCTTC
CASSSRTDLVPPTF
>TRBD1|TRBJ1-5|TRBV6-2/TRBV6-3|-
TGTGCCAGCAGCTCCGGGACAGAAAATCAGCCCCAGCATTTT
CASSSGTENQPQHF
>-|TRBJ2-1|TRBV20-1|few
TGCAGTGCTAGTGTAGAACGGGGCGGCTACAATGAGCAGTTCTTC
CSASVERGGYNEQFF
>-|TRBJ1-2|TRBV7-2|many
TGTGCCAGCAGCTCTACAGGGCTCTATGGCTACACCTTC
CASSSTGLYGYTF
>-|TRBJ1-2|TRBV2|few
TGTGCCAGCAGTGAATACGATGGGGGCTATGGCTACACCTTC
CASSEYDGGYGYTF
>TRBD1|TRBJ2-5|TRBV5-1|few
TGCGCCAGCAGCGTAAGGGACAGGCGGGAAGAGACCCAGTACTTC
CASSVRDRREETQYF